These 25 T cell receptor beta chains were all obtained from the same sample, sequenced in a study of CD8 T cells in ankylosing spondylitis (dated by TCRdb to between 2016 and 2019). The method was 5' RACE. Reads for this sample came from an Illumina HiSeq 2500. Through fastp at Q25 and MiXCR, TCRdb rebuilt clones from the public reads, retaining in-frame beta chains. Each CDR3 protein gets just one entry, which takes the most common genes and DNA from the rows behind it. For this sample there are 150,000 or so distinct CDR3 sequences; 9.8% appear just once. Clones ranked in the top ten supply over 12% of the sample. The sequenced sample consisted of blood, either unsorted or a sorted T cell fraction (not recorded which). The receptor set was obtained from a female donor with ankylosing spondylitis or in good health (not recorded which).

DNA for the CDR3: TGTCCCCGGCAAACCACTGAAGCTTTCTTT. This translates into CPRQTTEAFF. The V and J genes are TRBV27 and TRBJ1-1; D is unresolved. The length of the CDR3 is 10 residues. CDR1 is MNHEY and CDR2 is SMNVEV in the germline V gene (reference sequence).

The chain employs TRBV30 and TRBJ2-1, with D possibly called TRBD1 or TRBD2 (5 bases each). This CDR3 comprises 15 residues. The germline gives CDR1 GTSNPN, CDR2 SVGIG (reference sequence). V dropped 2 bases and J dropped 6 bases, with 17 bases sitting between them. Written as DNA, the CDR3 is TGTGCCTGGAGTAAAGGGGCTAGCCCCTCCAATGAGCAGTTCTTC. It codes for CAWSKGASPSNEQFF.

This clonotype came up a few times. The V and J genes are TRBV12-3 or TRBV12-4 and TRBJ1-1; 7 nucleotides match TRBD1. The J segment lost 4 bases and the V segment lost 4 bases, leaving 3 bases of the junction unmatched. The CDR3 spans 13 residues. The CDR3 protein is CASSSEGATEAFF. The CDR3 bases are TGTGCCAGCAGTTCCGAGGGGGCCACTGAAGCTTTCTTT.

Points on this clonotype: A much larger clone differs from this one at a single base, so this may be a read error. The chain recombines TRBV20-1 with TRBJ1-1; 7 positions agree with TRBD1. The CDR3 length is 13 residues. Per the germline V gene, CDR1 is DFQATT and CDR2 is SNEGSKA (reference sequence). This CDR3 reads CSARPRGNNEAFF. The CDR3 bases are TGCAGTGCTAGACCCAGGGGGAACAATGAAGCTTTCTTT.

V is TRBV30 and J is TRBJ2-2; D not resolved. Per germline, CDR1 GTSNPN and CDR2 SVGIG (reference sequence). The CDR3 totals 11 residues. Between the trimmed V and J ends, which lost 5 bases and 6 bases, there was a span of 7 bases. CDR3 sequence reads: CAWRMPGELFF. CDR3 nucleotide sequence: TGTGCCTGGCGCATGCCCGGGGAGCTGTTTTTT.

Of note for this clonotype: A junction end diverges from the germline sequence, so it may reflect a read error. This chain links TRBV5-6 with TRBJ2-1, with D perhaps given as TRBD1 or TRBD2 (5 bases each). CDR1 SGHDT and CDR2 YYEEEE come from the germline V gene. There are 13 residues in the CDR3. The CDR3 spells CARGSTTGTLGVF. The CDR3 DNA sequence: TGTGCCAGGGGCTCCACGACCGGGACCCTAGGGGTCTTC.

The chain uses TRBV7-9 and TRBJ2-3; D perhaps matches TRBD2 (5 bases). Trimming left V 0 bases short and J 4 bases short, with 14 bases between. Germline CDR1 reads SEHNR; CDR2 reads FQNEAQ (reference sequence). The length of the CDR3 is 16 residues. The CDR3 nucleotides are TGTGCCAGCAGCTTAGCCCCTACTAGTATGGCAGATACGCAGTATTTT. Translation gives CASSLAPTSMADTQYF.

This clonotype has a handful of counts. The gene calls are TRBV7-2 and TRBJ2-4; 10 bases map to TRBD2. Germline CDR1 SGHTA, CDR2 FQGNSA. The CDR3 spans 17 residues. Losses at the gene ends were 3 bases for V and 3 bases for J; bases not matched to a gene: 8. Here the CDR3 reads CASSFPAGGGVKNIQYF. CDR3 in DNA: TGTGCCAGCAGCTTCCCAGCGGGAGGGGGAGTCAAAAACATTCAGTACTTC.

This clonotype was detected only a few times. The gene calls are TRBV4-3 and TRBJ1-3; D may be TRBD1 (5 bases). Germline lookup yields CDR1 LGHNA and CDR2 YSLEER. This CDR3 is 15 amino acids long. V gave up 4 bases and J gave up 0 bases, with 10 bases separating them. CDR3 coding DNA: TGCGCCAGCAGCCGAGGGGAACGCTCTGGAAACACCATATATTTT. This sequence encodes CASSRGERSGNTIYF.

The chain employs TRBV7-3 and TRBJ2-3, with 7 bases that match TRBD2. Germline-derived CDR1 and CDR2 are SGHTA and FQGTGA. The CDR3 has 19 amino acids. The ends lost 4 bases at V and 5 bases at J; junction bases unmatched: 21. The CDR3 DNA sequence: TGTGCCAGCAGCTCTCCCGGGCCCGGGGTAGCGGGCCCGATAGATACGCAGTATTTT. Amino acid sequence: CASSSPGPGVAGPIDTQYF.

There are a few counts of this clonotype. DNA of the CDR3: TGCAGTGCTAGAGATCTTGTTACAAGGGGAGGCAATGAGCAGTTCTTC. As protein: CSARDLVTRGGNEQFF. V usage is TRBV20-1 and J usage is TRBJ2-1; a weak D match, TRBD2 (6 bases). V was clipped by 0 bases and J by 6 bases, with 18 bases between them. Looked up from germline, CDR1 is DFQATT and CDR2 is SNEGSKA (reference sequence). This CDR3 has 16 amino acids.

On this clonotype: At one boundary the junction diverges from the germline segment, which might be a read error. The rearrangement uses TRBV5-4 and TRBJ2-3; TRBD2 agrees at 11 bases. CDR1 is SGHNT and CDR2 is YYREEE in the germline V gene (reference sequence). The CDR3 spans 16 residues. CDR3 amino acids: CASSFMGLADNIRSNF. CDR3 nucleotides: TGTGCCAGCAGCTTTATGGGACTAGCGGATAATATACGCAGTAATTTT.

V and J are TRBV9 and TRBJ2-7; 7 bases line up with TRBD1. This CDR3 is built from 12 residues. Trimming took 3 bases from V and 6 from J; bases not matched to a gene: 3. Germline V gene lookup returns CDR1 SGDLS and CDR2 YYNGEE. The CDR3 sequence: CASSGQGSEQYF. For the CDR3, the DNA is TGTGCCAGCAGCGGACAGGGTAGCGAGCAGTACTTC.

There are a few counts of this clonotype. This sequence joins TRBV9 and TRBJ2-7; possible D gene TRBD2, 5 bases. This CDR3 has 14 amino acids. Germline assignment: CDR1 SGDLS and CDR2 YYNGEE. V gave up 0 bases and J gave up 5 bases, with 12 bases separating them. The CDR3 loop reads CASSVGRGSHEQYF. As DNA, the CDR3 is TGTGCCAGCAGCGTAGGTCGGGGTTCCCACGAGCAGTACTTC.

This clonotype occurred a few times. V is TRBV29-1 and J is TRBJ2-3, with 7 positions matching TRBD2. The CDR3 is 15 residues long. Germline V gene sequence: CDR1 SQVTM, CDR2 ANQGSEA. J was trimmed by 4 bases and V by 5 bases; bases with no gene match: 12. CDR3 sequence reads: CSVWLAAKGSDTQYF. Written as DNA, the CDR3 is TGCAGCGTTTGGCTAGCGGCCAAGGGGTCAGATACGCAGTATTTT.

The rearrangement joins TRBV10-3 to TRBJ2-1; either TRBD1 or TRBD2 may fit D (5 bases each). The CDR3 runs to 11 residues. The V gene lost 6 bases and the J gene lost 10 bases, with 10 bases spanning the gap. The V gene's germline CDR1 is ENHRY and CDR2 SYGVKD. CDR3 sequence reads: CAISPGTEQFF. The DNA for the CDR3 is TGTGCCATCAGCCCCGGGACCGAGCAGTTCTTC.

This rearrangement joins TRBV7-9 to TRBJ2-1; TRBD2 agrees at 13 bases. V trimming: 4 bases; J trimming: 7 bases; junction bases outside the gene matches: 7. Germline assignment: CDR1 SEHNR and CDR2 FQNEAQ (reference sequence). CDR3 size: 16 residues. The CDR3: CASSSWTSGRNNEQFF. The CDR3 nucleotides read TGTGCCAGCAGCTCTTGGACTAGCGGGAGAAATAATGAGCAGTTCTTC.

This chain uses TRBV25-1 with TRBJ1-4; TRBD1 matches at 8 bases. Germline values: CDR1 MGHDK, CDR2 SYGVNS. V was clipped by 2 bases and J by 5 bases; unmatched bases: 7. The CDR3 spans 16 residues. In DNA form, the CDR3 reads TGTGCCAGCAGTGAACACGACAGGGGCCTCAATGAAAAACTGTTTTTT. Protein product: CASSEHDRGLNEKLFF.

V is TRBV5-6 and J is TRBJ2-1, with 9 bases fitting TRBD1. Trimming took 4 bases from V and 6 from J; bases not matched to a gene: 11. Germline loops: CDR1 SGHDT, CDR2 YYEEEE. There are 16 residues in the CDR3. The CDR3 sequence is CASSPKERQGVNEQFF. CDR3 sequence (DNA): TGTGCCAGCAGCCCCAAGGAGAGACAGGGGGTCAATGAGCAGTTCTTC. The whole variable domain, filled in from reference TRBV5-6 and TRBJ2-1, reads DAGVTQSPTHLIKTRGQQVTLRCSPKSGHDTVSWYQQALGQGPQFIFQYYEEEERQRGNFPDRFSGHQFPNYSSELNVNALLLGDSALYLCASSPKERQGVNEQFFGPGTRLTVL.

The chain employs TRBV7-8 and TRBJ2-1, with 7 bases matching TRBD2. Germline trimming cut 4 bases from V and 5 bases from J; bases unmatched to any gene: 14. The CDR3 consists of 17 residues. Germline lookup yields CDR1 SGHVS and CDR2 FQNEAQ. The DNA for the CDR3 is TGTGCCAGCAGCTCCCCTCGGGGAGGGCCTAAGGACAATGAGCAGTTCTTC. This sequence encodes CASSSPRGGPKDNEQFF.

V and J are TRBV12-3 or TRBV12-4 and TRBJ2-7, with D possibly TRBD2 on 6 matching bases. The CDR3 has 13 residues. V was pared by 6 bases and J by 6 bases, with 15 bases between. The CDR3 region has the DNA TGTGCCAGCAGCTCGGGACTTCTAGGCGAGCAGTACTTC. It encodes CASSSGLLGEQYF.

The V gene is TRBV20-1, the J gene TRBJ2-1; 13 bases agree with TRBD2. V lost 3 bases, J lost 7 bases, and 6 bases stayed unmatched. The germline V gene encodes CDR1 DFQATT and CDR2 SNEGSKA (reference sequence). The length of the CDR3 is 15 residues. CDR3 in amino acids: CSASRPGLAGNEQFF. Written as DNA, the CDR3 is TGCAGTGCTAGTCGACCGGGACTAGCGGGAAATGAGCAGTTCTTC.

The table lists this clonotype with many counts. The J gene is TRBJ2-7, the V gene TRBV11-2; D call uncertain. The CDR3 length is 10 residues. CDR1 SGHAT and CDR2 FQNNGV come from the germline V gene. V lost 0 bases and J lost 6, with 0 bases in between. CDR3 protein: CASSLDEQYF. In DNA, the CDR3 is TGTGCCAGCAGCTTAGACGAGCAGTACTTC.

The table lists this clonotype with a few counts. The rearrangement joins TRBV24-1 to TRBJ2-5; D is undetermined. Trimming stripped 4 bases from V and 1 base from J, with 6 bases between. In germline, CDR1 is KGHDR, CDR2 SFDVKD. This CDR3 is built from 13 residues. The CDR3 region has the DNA TGTGCCACCAGTGACGTGAGCCAAGAGACCCAGTACTTC. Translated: CATSDVSQETQYF.

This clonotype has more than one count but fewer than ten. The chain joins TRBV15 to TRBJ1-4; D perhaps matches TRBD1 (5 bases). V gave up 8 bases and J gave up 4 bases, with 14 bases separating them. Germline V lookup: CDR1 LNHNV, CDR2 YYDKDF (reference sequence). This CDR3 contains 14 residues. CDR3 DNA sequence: TGTGCCACCCAGGGAGGGGTTTTTAATGAAAAACTGTTTTTT. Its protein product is CATQGGVFNEKLFF.